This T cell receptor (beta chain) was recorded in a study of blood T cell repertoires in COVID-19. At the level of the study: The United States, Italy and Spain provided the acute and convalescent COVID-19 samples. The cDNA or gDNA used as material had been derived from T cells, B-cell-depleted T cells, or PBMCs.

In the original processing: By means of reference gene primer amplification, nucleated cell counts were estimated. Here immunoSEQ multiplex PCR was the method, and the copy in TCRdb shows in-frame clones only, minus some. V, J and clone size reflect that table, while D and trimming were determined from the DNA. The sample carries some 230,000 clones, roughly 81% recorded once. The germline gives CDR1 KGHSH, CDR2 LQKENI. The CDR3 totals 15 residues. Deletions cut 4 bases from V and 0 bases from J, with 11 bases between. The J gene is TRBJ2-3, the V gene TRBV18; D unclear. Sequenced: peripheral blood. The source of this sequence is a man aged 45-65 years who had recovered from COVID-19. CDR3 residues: CASSRGGLSTDTQYF. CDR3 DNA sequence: TGTGCCAGCTCACGCGGCGGATTAAGCACAGATACGCAGTATTTT.